This entry is about one T cell receptor beta chain. The sample comes from a study of shared clonotypes between healthy human individuals. There were no recent acute infections or vaccinations among the donors, who were healthy HIV-negative adults. A CD45RA+ naive subset and a CD45RA-negative memory subset were split from CD4+ cells. This CDR3 contains 15 residues. From germline, CDR1 is SGHDT and CDR2 YYEEEE. V dropped 5 bases and J dropped 0 bases, with 13 bases sitting between them. The material for each subset, its genomic DNA, was split evenly across several immunoSEQ plates. In the original analysis: Filtering of immunoSEQ junctional sequences could not match full-length read filtering. TCRdb's copy holds only in-frame clones and misses some; the assay was immunoSEQ multiplex PCR. D and trimming were read from the DNA, whereas the V and J calls and clone size are those reported in that table. The sample holds under 1,100,000 clones, 75% seen once.

This TCR derives from a man aged 18 to 29 in good health. The rearrangement uses TRBV5-6 and TRBJ2-3; D is perhaps TRBD1 (6 bases). The sequenced sample was memory CD4+ T cells sorted from blood. Subset: CD45RA-negative fraction. The CDR3 is CASSRKQGSTDTQYF. CDR3 coding DNA: TGTGCCAGCAGTCGTAAACAGGGAAGCACAGATACGCAGTATTTT.